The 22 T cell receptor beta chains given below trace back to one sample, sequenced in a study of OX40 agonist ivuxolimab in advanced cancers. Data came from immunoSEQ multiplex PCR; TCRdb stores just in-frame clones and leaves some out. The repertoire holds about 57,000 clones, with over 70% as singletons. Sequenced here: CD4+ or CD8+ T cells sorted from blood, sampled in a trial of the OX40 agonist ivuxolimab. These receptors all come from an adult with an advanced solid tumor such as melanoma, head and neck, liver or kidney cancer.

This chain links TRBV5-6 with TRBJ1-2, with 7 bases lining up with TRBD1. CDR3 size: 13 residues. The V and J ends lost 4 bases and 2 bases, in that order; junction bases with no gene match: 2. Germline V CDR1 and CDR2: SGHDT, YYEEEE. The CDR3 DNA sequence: TGTGCCAGCAGCCCGGGACAGAACTATGGCTACACCTTC. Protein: CASSPGQNYGYTF.

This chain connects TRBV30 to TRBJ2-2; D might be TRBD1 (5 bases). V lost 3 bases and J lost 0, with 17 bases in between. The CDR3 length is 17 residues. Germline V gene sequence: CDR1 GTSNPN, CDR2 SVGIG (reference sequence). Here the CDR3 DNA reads TGTGCCTGGAGCCCCCTGGATAGGACAACGAACACCGGGGAGCTGTTTTTT. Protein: CAWSPLDRTTNTGELFF.

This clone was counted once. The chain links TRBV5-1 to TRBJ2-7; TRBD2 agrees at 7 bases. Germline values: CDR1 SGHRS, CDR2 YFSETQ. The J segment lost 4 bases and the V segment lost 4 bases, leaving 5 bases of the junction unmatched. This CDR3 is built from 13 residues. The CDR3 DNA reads TGCGCCAGCAGCCGCGGGAGCTATTACGAGCAGTACTTC. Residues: CASSRGSYYEQYF.

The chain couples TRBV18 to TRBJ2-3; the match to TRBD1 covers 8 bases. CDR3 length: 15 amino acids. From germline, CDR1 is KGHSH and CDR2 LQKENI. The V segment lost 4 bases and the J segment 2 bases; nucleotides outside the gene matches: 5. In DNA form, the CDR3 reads TGTGCCAGCTCACTTTGGACAGGGACCACAGATACGCAGTATTTT. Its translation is CASSLWTGTTDTQYF.

In nucleotides, the CDR3 is TGTGCCAGCAGCCGGATCTCCTACGAGCAGTACTTC. This codes for CASSRISYEQYF. This rearrangement joins TRBV7-8 to TRBJ2-7; D gene ambiguous. This CDR3 has 12 residues. Germline V CDR1 and CDR2: SGHVS, FQNEAQ. V was shortened by 5 bases and J by 0 bases, with 5 bases between the two germline ends.

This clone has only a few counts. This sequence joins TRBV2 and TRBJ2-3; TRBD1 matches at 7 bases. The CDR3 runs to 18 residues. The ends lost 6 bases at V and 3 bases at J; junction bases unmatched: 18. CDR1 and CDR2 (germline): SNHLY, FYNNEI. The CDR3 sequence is CASRGIPTGTVWTDTQYF. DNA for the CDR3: TGTGCCAGCAGAGGGATACCAACCGGGACAGTGTGGACAGATACGCAGTATTTT.

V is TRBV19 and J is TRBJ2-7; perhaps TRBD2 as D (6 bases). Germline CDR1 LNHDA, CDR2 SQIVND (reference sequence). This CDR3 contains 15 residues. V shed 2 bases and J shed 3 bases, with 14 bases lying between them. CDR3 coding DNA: TGTGCCAGTAGTATAATGGGGGGAATGAGCTACGAGCAGTACTTC. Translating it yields CASSIMGGMSYEQYF.

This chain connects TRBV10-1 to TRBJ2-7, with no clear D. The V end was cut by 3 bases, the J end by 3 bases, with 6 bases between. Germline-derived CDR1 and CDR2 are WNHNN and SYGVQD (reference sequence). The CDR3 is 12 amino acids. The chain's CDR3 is CASSEAGYEQYF. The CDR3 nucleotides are TGCGCCAGCAGTGAAGCCGGCTACGAGCAGTACTTC.

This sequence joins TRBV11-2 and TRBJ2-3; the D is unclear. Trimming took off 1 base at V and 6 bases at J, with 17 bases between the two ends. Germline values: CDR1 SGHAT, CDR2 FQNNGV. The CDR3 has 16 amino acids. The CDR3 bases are TGTGCCAGCAGCTTAGTCGTGGCATCATCAGGCGATACGCAGTATTTT. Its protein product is CASSLVVASSGDTQYF.

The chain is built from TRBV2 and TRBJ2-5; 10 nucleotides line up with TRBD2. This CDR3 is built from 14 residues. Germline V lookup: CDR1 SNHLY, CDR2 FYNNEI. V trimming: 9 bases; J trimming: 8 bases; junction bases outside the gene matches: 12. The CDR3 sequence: CASKTGTSEQTQYF. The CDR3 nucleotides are TGTGCCAGTAAAACCGGGACTAGCGAACAAACCCAGTACTTC. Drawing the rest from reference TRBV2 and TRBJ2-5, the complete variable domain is EPEVTQTPSHQVTQMGQEVILRCVPISNHLYFYWYRQILGQKVEFLVSFYNNEISEKSEIFDDQFSVERPDGSNFTLKIRSTKLEDSAMYFCASKTGTSEQTQYFGPGTRLLVL.

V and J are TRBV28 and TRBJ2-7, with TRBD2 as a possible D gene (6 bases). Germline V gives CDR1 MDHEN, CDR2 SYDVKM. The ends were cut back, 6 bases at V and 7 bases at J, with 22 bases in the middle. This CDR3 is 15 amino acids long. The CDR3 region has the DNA TGTGCCAGCAGCCCCGGAGGGTGGCTTGAACTAGAGCAGTACTTC. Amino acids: CASSPGGWLELEQYF.

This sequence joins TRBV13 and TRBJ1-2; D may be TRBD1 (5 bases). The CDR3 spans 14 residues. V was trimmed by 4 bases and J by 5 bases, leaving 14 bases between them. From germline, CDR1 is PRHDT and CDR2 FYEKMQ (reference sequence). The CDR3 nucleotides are TGTGCCAGCAGCTCCCGGGACCTTTATTATGGCTACACCTTC. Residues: CASSSRDLYYGYTF.

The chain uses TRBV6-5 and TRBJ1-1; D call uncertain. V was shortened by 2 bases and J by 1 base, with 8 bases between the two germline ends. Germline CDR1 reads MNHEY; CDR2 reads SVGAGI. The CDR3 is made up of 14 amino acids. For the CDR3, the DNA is TGTGCCAGCAGTTACCGTAGGGCGAACACTGAAGCTTTCTTT. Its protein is CASSYRRANTEAFF.

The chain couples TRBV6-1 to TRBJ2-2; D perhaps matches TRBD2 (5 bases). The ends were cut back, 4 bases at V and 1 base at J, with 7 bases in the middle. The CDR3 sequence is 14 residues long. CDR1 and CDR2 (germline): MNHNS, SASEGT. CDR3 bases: TGTGCCAGCAGTGGAGGGAAGAACACCGGGGAGCTGTTTTTT. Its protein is CASSGGKNTGELFF.

CDR3 residues: CASSTGTSVYEQYF. CDR3 nucleotides: TGTGCCAGCAGCACCGGGACTAGTGTCTACGAGCAGTACTTC. This chain connects TRBV7-2 to TRBJ2-7, with TRBD2 matching 8 bases. The germline V gene encodes CDR1 SGHTA and CDR2 FQGNSA. The CDR3 sequence is 14 residues long. Germline trimming cut 5 bases from V and 3 bases from J; bases unmatched to any gene: 6.

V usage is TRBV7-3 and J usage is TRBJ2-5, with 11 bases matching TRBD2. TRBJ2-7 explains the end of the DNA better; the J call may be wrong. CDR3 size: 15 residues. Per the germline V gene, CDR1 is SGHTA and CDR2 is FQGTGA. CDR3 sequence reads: CASSFTSGGTYEQYF. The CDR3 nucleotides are TGTGCCAGCAGCTTTACTAGCGGGGGCACCTACGAGCAGTACTTC.

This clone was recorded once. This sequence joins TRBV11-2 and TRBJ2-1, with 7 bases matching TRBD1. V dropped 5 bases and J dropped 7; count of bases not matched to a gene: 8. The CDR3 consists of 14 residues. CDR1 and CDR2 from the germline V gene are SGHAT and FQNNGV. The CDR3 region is CASSILGTVNEQFF. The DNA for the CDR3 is TGTGCCAGCAGCATCCTAGGGACAGTAAATGAGCAGTTCTTC.

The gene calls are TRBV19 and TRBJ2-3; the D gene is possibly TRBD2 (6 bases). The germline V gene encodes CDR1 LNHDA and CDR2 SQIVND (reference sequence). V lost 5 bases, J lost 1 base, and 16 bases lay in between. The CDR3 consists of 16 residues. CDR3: CASSPRQASGTDTQYF. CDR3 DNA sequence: TGTGCCAGTAGTCCCCGGCAGGCTAGCGGCACAGATACGCAGTATTTT.

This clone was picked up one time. The CDR3 loop is CASSLEVSGGPNTEAFF. CDR3 bases: TGCGCCAGCAGCTTGGAAGTGTCAGGGGGGCCGAACACTGAAGCTTTCTTT. The chain links TRBV5-1 to TRBJ1-1; 7 nucleotides line up with TRBD1. The CDR3 loop spans 17 amino acids. Germline assignment: CDR1 SGHRS and CDR2 YFSETQ. The V and J ends lost 0 bases and 1 base, in that order; junction bases with no gene match: 9.

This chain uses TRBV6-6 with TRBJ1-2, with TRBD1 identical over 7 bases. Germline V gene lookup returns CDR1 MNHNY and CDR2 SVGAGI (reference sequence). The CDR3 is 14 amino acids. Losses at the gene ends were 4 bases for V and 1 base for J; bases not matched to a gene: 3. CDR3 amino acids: CASSFTGDNYGYTF. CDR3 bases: TGTGCCAGCAGTTTCACAGGGGATAACTATGGCTACACCTTC.

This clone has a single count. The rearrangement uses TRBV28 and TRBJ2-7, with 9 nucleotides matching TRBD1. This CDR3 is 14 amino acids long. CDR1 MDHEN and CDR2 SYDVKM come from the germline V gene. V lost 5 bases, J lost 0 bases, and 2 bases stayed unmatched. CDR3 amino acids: CASSLTGGSYEQYF. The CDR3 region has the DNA TGTGCCAGCAGTCTGACAGGGGGCTCCTACGAGCAGTACTTC.

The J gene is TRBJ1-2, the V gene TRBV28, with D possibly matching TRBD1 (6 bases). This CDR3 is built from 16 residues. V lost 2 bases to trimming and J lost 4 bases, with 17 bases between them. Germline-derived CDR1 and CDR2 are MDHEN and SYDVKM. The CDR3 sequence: CASSLGNAQGSYGYTF. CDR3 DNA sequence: TGTGCCAGCAGTTTAGGCAACGCCCAGGGGTCCTATGGCTACACCTTC.